This T cell receptor (beta chain) originates from a study of cytomegalovirus exposure and HLA in healthy donors (dated by TCRdb to 2015 to 2018). For the wider study: An earlier analysis of about 530 of the donors reported approximately 260 Gb of sequence data and about 120 million unique TCR beta sequences obtained from 180 million or so T cells. About 280 gigabases of sequencing data and around 80 million unique TCR sequences made up an early release that covered 500 to 700 HLA-typed donors. A later genetic analysis took genome-wide SNP genotypes for about 65% of the roughly 670 donors and used that subset as a discovery cohort. Both class I and class II loci were covered by HLA typing, at four-digit resolution. The study aimed to test whether cataloging public T cell receptors could reveal signatures of past pathogen exposure. An earlier analysis of some 600 of the donors applied high-throughput TCR beta sequencing to assess whether each TCR beta V gene segment acted as functional or pseudogenic. In a later analysis, previously published TCR beta repertoires from 666 donors were re-analyzed and high-resolution HLA genotyping was added so that TCR occurrence patterns could be studied. A separate validation cohort of 90 to 150 different subjects was used in addition to the 666-subject first cohort. Among about 400 genotyped donors of the cohort, an average of around 240,000 unique TCR beta nucleotide sequences was sequenced per donor, of which about 19% were non-productive. To predict cytomegalovirus infection status, the study combined high-throughput TCR immunosequencing, statistical association of individual TCRs with disease status, and machine learning. The study used immunosequencing to profile the T cell repertoires of several hundred subjects and linked those repertoires to cytomegalovirus serostatus. All discovery cohort repertoires had been generated using a single sequencing platform. Several DR-DQ haplotypes were handled as single units for association and clustering, since linkage in the cohort was strong. Rather than using new phenotypic data, the later analysis identified candidate immune exposures from TCR beta sequences and from how often those sequences occurred across donors. Donor age, sex, ethnicity and CMV serostatus were compiled alongside the repertoire data. Of the roughly 430 genotyped donors, 65% to 90% fell in the genetic ancestry cluster associated with self-reported Caucasian donors. The number of donors typed differed by locus, with about 620-630 for A, B, C, DRB1 and DQB1, roughly 520 for DQA1, over 600 for DPA1, and 400 to 490 for DPB1. What the research found in general, with its limitations: The authors suggested that the approach could potentially be extended to other disease states and immunological phenotypes. A later analysis associated about 17,000 TCR beta sequences with specific HLA alleles at a false discovery rate of 0.05. The study listed 150 to 200 TCR beta chains as associated with cytomegalovirus. In both the original and validation cohorts, the classifier was reported to diagnose cytomegalovirus status with high specificity and sensitivity. A group of highly shared sequence variants was considered likely to be a technical artifact of the sequencing pipeline. In a later genetic analysis, a missense DCLRE1C variant was associated with V-gene and J-gene trimming of TCR beta chains, and the association was replicated in an independent cohort. According to a later analysis, TCR association rates differed among HLA loci, with DRB1 alleles showing the most associated TCRs and HLA-C alleles showing the fewest. Some IMGT-functional V segments, including TRBV6-2 and TRBV6-3, could not be distinguished by the 87-base-pair reads and were therefore excluded. A later analysis reported that several top co-occurrence clusters appeared linked to parvovirus B19, influenza, CMV and Epstein-Barr virus. Linkage disequilibrium might explain the correlated functional status among segregating V segments, but an unknown experimental factor could not be ruled out. Assigning TCR associations to individual alleles was difficult when HLA alleles, especially DR and DQ, strongly co-occurred. Because HLA typing was missing for some donors at each locus, association tests included only the typed subset. In this cohort, only TCR beta chains were sequenced, and detectable features were limited by the absence of alpha or paired-chain data. Because counts were too low, seventeen rarely observed V segments, including chromosome 9 orphons, were excluded from the earlier analysis of around 590 of the donors. In a later analysis, most CMV-associated TCR beta chains were found to appear HLA-restricted, with HLA associations seemingly driven largely by CMV exposure. Compared with equally common non-associated chains, HLA-associated TCR beta chains in a later analysis were more clonally expanded and had lower generation probabilities. The only immune exposure information available for the cohort was CMV serostatus. An earlier analysis of 450 to 750 of the donors showed that most TCR beta V segments appeared in productive rearrangements either about 90% or about 30% of the time, which broadly matched IMGT annotations. While some public TCRs were present in many individuals, most TCR sequences turned up only very rarely across donors. A further reported finding was that TCR beta sequences accurately predicted the HLA-A and HLA-B alleles for most subjects in the first cohort. The presence/absence analyses assumed that sequencing depth was roughly uniform across donors, and that assumption may not be true. In a later genetic analysis, fewer N-insertions in productive TCRs were reported among donors in an Asian-associated ancestry cluster than the roughly 700-donor mean. A few of the identified cytomegalovirus-associated TCR beta chains were confirmed in vitro to be specific for cytomegalovirus antigens.

For CDR1 and CDR2, the germline V gene lists MNHNS and SASEGT. The CDR3 measures 17 amino acids from cysteine to phenylalanine. The DNA shown is the 51-base CDR3, in frame from base 1. Cut back by 1 base and 0 bases, the V and J ends lie 13 bases apart. The cohort consisted of approximately 670 healthy bone marrow donors. Cohort members were all nominally healthy when sampled, although unrecorded immune exposures were likely present. The donor was CMV seropositive and belonged to the group of 250 to 350 seropositive cohort members. A peripheral blood sample was provided by each donor, and peripheral blood mononuclear cells were used for TCR beta sequencing. The Qiagen DNeasy Blood Extraction Kit was used to extract genomic DNA from the blood cell samples. In the case of this clone: Its recognized antigen is unknown. No base quality information exists; no much larger clone differs at one position.

The method was the immunoSEQ multiplex PCR assay. For the multiplex PCR, a mixture combining 60 forward primers for TCR Vbeta segments and 13 reverse primers for TCR Jbeta segments was used. A multiplex PCR assay on genomic DNA amplified the CDR3 region of rearranged TCR beta genes. On the Illumina HiSeq System, the amplified TCR beta libraries were sequenced as 87-base-pair reads. The study's own analysis went as follows. A later analysis tallied 75 million to 85 million unique TCR beta chains across the 700 or so repertoires, and 10 million to 11 million of those chains were shared by two or more donors. Raw reads were error-corrected and collapsed into unique sequences by a nearest-neighbor algorithm in which closely related sequences were merged to remove PCR and sequencing errors. Alignment of CDR3 sequences to IMGT reference sequences was used to assign V, D and J gene segments. For a sequence to be retained, a match of at least six nucleotides was required to both a V gene segment and a J gene segment. A rearrangement was called productive if the CDR3 had no stop codons and remained in frame with V and J, and every other rearrangement was called non-productive. CDR3 was defined by IMGT convention, running from the second conserved V-encoded cysteine to the conserved J-encoded phenylalanine. In an earlier analysis of some 550 of the donors, sequences lacking an unambiguous match to a single V gene segment were excluded. An earlier analysis of 450 to 650 of the donors called V segments functional above 56.7% productive rearrangements and segregating when the between-donor standard deviation exceeded 5%. To diagnose cytomegalovirus status from the catalog of TCR beta chain sequences, a statistical classification framework was built. A later analysis assigned V and J genes by comparing TCR nucleotide sequences with IMGT/GENE-DB human TR gene sequences. A later analysis assigned CDR3 sequences and most-parsimonious VDJ recombination scenarios with the TCRdist pipeline. In a later analysis, every TCR beta chain was defined by the combination of its CDR3 amino acid sequence and its V-gene family, and reads without a unique V-gene family were dropped. A later analysis removed several hundred highly shared, low-generation-probability nucleotide sequences to deal with suspected cross-contamination and a sequencing artifact. In a later analysis, a clonal expansion index was calculated for each public chain from normalized within-repertoire ranks of inferred template counts. In a later analysis, generation probabilities were computed with a VDJ recombination model fitted to out-of-frame rearrangements, and the resulting probabilities were checked against IGoR. In a later analysis, TCR-TCR, TCR-HLA and TCR-CMV co-occurrence was scored with hypergeometric tests, and a repertoire-size bias correction was applied to TCR pairs. To estimate false discovery rates, a later analysis permuted the HLA or CMV assignments 20 times. In a later analysis, co-occurring TCRs were grouped using DBSCAN, with TCRdist sequence similarity added in when clustering inside HLA-allele-positive subsets. Repertoires with fewer than 30,000 or more than 120,000 public chains were left out of co-occurrence clustering, as were about five repertoires with anomalous nucleotide sharing. TCRdb took this table from immuneACCESS and kept in-frame rearrangements with V and J called. Such tables lack part of the clones; where checked against another copy, unresolved V genes explain under half of the gap, and the rest is unexplained. V and J calls plus clone size are reproduced from that table; the DNA served to infer D and trimming. Here the sample has around 140,000 clones; roughly 82% occur a single time. The top ten clones comprise about 4.3% of the sample.

Sequenced input: PBMCs. The sequence is built from TRBV6-1 and TRBJ2-1; the D gene assignment is ambiguous. This TCR was recovered from a male donor in good health and CMV-seropositive. The DNA sequence reads TGTGCCAGCAGTGAAGTACCCACTCGGGTCTCCTACAATGAGCAGTTCTTC. This sequence encodes CASSEVPTRVSYNEQFF.